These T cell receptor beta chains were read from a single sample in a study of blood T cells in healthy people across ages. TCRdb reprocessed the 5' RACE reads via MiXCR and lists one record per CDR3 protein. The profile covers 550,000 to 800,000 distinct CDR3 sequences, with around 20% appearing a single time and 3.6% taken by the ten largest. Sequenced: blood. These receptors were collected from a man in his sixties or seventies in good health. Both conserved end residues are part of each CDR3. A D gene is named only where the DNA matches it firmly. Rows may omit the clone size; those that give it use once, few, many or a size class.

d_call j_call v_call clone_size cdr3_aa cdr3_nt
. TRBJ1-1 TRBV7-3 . CASSLRPLSKAGTEAFF TGTGCCAGCAGCTTAAGGCCCCTTTCAAAGGCAGGTACTGAAGCTTTCTTT
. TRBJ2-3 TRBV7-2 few CASSSAGKRTDTQYF TGTGCCAGCAGCTCAGCCGGGAAGCGCACAGATACGCAGTATTTT
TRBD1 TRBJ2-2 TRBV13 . CASSLNRGKTGELFF TGTGCCAGCAGCTTAAACAGGGGAAAGACCGGGGAGCTGTTTTTT
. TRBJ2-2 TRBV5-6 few CASSPIAPGELFF TGTGCCAGCAGTCCAATCGCCCCCGGGGAGCTGTTTTTT
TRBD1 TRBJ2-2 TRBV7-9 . CASSLLTGERELFF TGTGCCAGCAGCTTATTGACAGGGGAAAGGGAGCTGTTTTTT
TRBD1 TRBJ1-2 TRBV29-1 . CSVRGDRTYGYTF TGCAGCGTCCGGGGGGACAGGACCTATGGCTACACCTTC
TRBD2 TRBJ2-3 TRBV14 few CASSPLAALTDTQYF TGTGCCAGCAGCCCACTAGCGGCCCTCACAGATACGCAGTATTTT
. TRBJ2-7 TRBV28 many CASSPLVQGQYF TGTGCCAGCAGTCCCCTTGTGCAGGGGCAGTACTTC
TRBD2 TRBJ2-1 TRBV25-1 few CASSGRSGRADEQFF TGTGCCAGCAGTGGCCGTAGCGGGAGAGCGGATGAGCAGTTCTTC
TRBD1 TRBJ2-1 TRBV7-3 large CASSSTGQGFRDNEQFF TGTGCCAGCAGCTCAACCGGACAGGGTTTCAGGGACAATGAGCAGTTCTTC
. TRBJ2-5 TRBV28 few CASSLRGLGIETQYF TGTGCCAGCAGTTTACGGGGATTGGGCATAGAGACCCAGTACTTC
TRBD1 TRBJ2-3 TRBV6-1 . CASSERDRVSDTQYF TGTGCCAGCAGTGAAAGGGACAGGGTCTCAGATACGCAGTATTTT
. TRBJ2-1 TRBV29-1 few CSVEPGRDDEQFF TGCAGCGTCGAGCCGGGCCGAGACGATGAGCAGTTCTTC
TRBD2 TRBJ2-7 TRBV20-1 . CSATGPGLAGNYEQYF TGCAGTGCTACAGGGCCGGGACTAGCGGGAAACTACGAGCAGTACTTC